The next 15 T cell receptor beta chains were all read from a single sample in a study of PD-1 blockade in classical Hodgkin lymphoma (TCRdb year 2020). In the paper's terms, the time point label means: cycle 4 day 1 (C4D1), after less than 7 weeks of nivolumab. All trial patients had relapsed after autologous stem cell transplantation, with cohorts A, B and C differing in prior brentuximab vedotin exposure. The library was produced with the immunoSEQ multiplex PCR assay. Here the immuneACCESS table is served through TCRdb, limited to in-frame sequences with V and J called. Missing clones are a known gap in these copies; in checked studies unresolved V genes cover under half, and the rest lacks a known reason. This sample lists about 64,000 clones; just over 90% were detected once. More than 7.5% of the sample is held by the ten biggest clonotypes. Sequenced material: peripheral blood mononuclear cells (PBMCs), taken before the fourth cycle of nivolumab. All receptors derive from a human donor with classical Hodgkin lymphoma.

The rearrangement uses TRBV7-8 and TRBJ2-1, with a tentative D call TRBD2 (6 bases). The CDR3 consists of 16 residues. V was cut by 2 bases and J by 5 bases, with 16 bases left in between. Germline CDR1 reads SGHVS; CDR2 reads FQNEAQ. The DNA for the CDR3 is TGTGCCAGCAGCTTACCGGGACTTCCCACTAACAATGAGCAGTTCTTC. Protein sequence: CASSLPGLPTNNEQFF.

The chain has TRBV11-3 and TRBJ1-1, with TRBD1 as a possible D gene (5 bases). Trimming took off 2 bases at V and 1 base at J, with 5 bases between the two ends. The CDR3 is 13 amino acids. Germline V lookup: CDR1 SGHNT, CDR2 YENEEA. CDR3 sequence: CASSLQGNTEAFF. Here the CDR3 DNA reads TGTGCCAGCAGCTTACAGGGGAACACTGAAGCTTTCTTT. The entire variable domain, with the rest obtained from reference TRBV11-3 and TRBJ1-1, is as follows: EAGVVQSPRYKIIEKKQPVAFWCNPISGHNTLYWYLQNLGQGPELLIRYENEEAVDDSQLPKDRFSAERLKGVDSTLKIQPAELGDSAVYLCASSLQGNTEAFFGQGTRLTVV.

This clone has a handful of counts. The rearrangement joins TRBV2 to TRBJ1-6; TRBD1 might be the D (5 bases). Germline CDR1 reads SNHLY; CDR2 reads FYNNEI. The CDR3 extends over 13 amino acids. The V gene lost 7 bases and the J gene lost 9 bases, with 13 bases spanning the gap. For the CDR3, the DNA is TGTGCCAGCAATTCAGGGTTGGGTTCACCCCTCCACTTT. Amino acids: CASNSGLGSPLHF.

Worth noting for this clone: Other nucleotide sequences in the sample specify the same CDR3. V and J are TRBV18 and TRBJ2-5; D gene uncertain. The germline V gene encodes CDR1 KGHSH and CDR2 LQKENI. Trimming shortened V by 3 bases and J by 4 bases, and 3 bases separated the two germline ends. CDR3 length: 11 residues. The CDR3 is CASSPGETQYF. In DNA, the CDR3 is TGTGCCAGCTCACCTGGAGAGACCCAGTACTTC.

This clone showed up just once. The chain has TRBV5-8 and TRBJ2-1; TRBD2 agrees at 7 bases. Germline V CDR1 and CDR2: SGHTS, YDEGEE. Unmatched junction bases numbered 4, after V lost 3 bases and J lost 1 base. The CDR3 covers 15 residues. The CDR3 reads CASSSGLVSYNEQFF. CDR3 nucleotides: TGTGCCAGCAGCTCCGGACTAGTATCCTACAATGAGCAGTTCTTC.

This chain uses TRBV5-8 with TRBJ1-2, with a tentative D call TRBD1 (5 bases). Trimming pared 2 bases from V and 2 bases from J, leaving 7 bases between. The germline gives CDR1 SGHTS, CDR2 YDEGEE. The CDR3 has 13 amino acids. CDR3 region: CASSFRGNYGYTF. CDR3 nucleotides: TGTGCCAGCAGCTTCCGGGGGAACTATGGCTACACCTTC. Full variable domain (outside the CDR3, taken from reference TRBV5-8 and TRBJ1-2): EAGVTQSPTHLIKTRGQQATLRCSPISGHTSVYWYQQALGLGLQFLLWYDEGEERNRGNFPPRFSGRQFPNYSSELNVNALELEDSALYLCASSFRGNYGYTFGSGTRLTVV.

The gene calls are TRBV29-1 and TRBJ1-3; D unclear. V was trimmed by 3 bases and J by 2 bases, leaving 20 bases between them. In germline, CDR1 is SQVTM, CDR2 ANQGSEA. The CDR3 length is 17 residues. CDR3 amino acids: CSVEVFGPRETGNTIYF. The DNA for the CDR3 is TGCAGCGTTGAGGTATTCGGCCCTAGGGAGACTGGAAACACCATATATTTT.

The chain is built from TRBV6-1 and TRBJ2-7; 8 nucleotides agree with TRBD1. The V and J ends lost 6 bases and 4 bases, in that order; junction bases with no gene match: 8. The CDR3 is made up of 14 amino acids. The germline gives CDR1 MNHNS, CDR2 SASEGT. The CDR3 loop is CASRTGTGEYEQYF. As DNA, the CDR3 is TGTGCCAGCAGGACCGGGACAGGAGAATACGAGCAGTACTTC.

The chain has TRBV19 and TRBJ1-5; 7 bases are shared with TRBD1. Germline V CDR1 and CDR2: LNHDA, SQIVND (reference sequence). CDR3 length: 14 amino acids. Trimming removed 3 bases from V and 3 bases from J; junction bases left unmatched: 2. This CDR3 is CASSITGDNQPQHF. CDR3 bases: TGTGCCAGTAGTATTACAGGGGACAATCAGCCCCAGCATTTT.

The chain couples TRBV11-2 to TRBJ2-7, with D tentatively TRBD2 (6 bases). Germline V gene data show CDR1 as SGHAT and CDR2 as FQNNGV. V was trimmed by 2 bases and J by 4 bases, leaving 21 bases between them. This CDR3 is 17 amino acids long. CDR3 in amino acids: CASSLTYSAGEAYEQYF. For the CDR3, the DNA is TGTGCCAGCAGCTTAACGTATAGTGCTGGGGAGGCTTACGAGCAGTACTTC.

This clone was observed once. J is TRBJ2-5 and V is TRBV6-6; D might be TRBD1 (6 bases). The V end lost 6 bases, the J end lost 2 bases, and 10 bases lay between the germline ends. CDR1 and CDR2 from the germline V gene are MNHNY and SVGAGI (reference sequence). The CDR3 consists of 13 residues. The CDR3 sequence: CASSPGHQETQYF. CDR3 coding DNA: TGTGCCAGCAGCCCGGGACATCAAGAGACCCAGTACTTC.

The chain couples TRBV4-1 to TRBJ2-7; D remains unclear. Trimming shortened V by 0 bases and J by 7 bases, and 16 bases separated the two germline ends. CDR3 size: 15 residues. Germline CDR1 and CDR2: MGHRA and YSYEKL. CDR3 in DNA: TGCGCCAGCAGCCAAGAGACTGCCCCCAGTAGTGAGCAGTACTTC. This sequence encodes CASSQETAPSSEQYF.

The rearrangement joins TRBV6-6 to TRBJ1-3; possible D gene TRBD1, 6 bases. V lost 6 bases and J 0 bases, leaving 12 bases between the germline ends. This CDR3 comprises 15 residues. Germline CDR1 and CDR2: MNHNY and SVGAGI (reference sequence). The CDR3 sequence: CASRQQGSSGNTIYF. The CDR3 bases are TGTGCCAGCAGACAACAGGGCAGCTCTGGAAACACCATATATTTT.

This clone was seen only once. This chain links TRBV7-9 with TRBJ2-7; 8 bases match TRBD1. The CDR3 contains 15 residues. Germline V lookup: CDR1 SEHNR, CDR2 FQNEAQ (reference sequence). With 3 bases clipped from V and 3 bases from J, the junction kept 7 bases outside the gene matches. CDR3 nucleotide sequence: TGTGCCAGCAGCTTCCGGGGACAGGTGTACTACGAGCAGTACTTC. It encodes CASSFRGQVYYEQYF.

This CDR3 reads CASSDRASQYF. The CDR3 region has the DNA TGTGCCAGCAGTGACAGGGCCTCGCAGTATTTT. This rearrangement joins TRBV28 to TRBJ2-3; 7 bases agree with TRBD1. The CDR3 consists of 11 residues. V lost 5 bases, J lost 10 bases, and 3 bases stayed unmatched. Germline CDR1 and CDR2: MDHEN and SYDVKM. Full variable domain (rest looked up from reference TRBV28 and TRBJ2-3): DVKVTQSSRYLVKRTGEKVFLECVQDMDHENMFWYRQDPGLGLRLIYFSYDVKMKEKGDIPEGYSVSREKKERFSLILESASTNQTSMYLCASSDRASQYFGPGTRLTVL.